These 24 T cell receptor beta chains share one sample of origin, sequenced in a study of T cells in narcolepsy (dated by TCRdb to about 2018). The library was produced with the immunoSEQ multiplex PCR assay. Sourced from immuneACCESS, this table was stored by TCRdb with only in-frame sequences that have V and J called. A share of the clones is absent; for the studies checked, an unresolved V gene accounts for under half, and the remainder has no known explanation. Recorded for this sample are 25,000 to 35,000 clones; 79% of them occurred a single time. 5% to 8.5% of the sample is taken by the ten largest. The source material was memory (CD45RA-) CD4+ T cells from blood. Interpreted using the paper, the cell subset or site label stands for: memory T cells sorted ex vivo from peripheral blood. The receptors were sampled from a human donor in good health.

The chain uses TRBV11-3 and TRBJ2-2; no clear D gene. Germline V CDR1 and CDR2: SGHNT, YENEEA. V was trimmed by 4 bases and J by 5 bases, leaving 5 bases between them. This CDR3 is built from 12 residues. This chain's CDR3 is CASSSGTGELFF. The CDR3 DNA sequence: TGTGCCAGCAGCTCCGGAACCGGGGAGCTGTTTTTT. Drawing the rest from reference TRBV11-3 and TRBJ2-2, the complete variable domain is EAGVVQSPRYKIIEKKQPVAFWCNPISGHNTLYWYLQNLGQGPELLIRYENEEAVDDSQLPKDRFSAERLKGVDSTLKIQPAELGDSAVYLCASSSGTGELFFGEGSRLTVL.

In this sample, this clone turned up once. The chain recombines TRBV7-2 with TRBJ1-5; D is unclear. Per the germline V gene, CDR1 is SGHTA and CDR2 is FQGNSA. The V and J ends lost 2 bases and 1 base respectively, with 3 bases between them. The CDR3 loop spans 13 amino acids. DNA of the CDR3: TGTGCCAGCAGCTTACAAAGCAATCAGCCCCAGCATTTT. Translation gives CASSLQSNQPQHF.

V and J are TRBV2 and TRBJ2-7; D might be TRBD2 (6 bases). V lost 7 bases, J lost 2 bases, and 15 bases lay in between. Per germline, CDR1 SNHLY and CDR2 FYNNEI. This CDR3 contains 14 residues. CDR3 coding DNA: TGTGCCAGCACCCCGGGGAGGCCCCCCTACGAGCAGTACTTC. This translates into CASTPGRPPYEQYF.

On this clone: At one end, the junction sequence differs from germline, possibly due to a read error. The same CDR3 is also encoded by other DNA sequences in this sample. The J gene is TRBJ1-6, the V gene TRBV6-1; 7 bases align to TRBD1. Germline V gene lookup returns CDR1 MNHNS and CDR2 SASEGT. This CDR3 has 13 amino acids. The CDR3 loop reads CASINRGNSPLHF. The CDR3 DNA reads as TGCGCCAGCATTAACAGGGGAAATTCACCCCTCCACTTT.

The V and J genes are TRBV19 and TRBJ2-5; TRBD1 matches 10 bases. From germline, CDR1 is LNHDA and CDR2 SQIVND (reference sequence). V shed 5 bases, J shed 2 bases, and the junction held 11 bases outside the gene matches. CDR3 length: 17 amino acids. The CDR3 nucleotides read TGTGCCAGTAGTGGACCGACGGGACAGGGGAAGCAAGAGACCCAGTACTTC. Amino acids: CASSGPTGQGKQETQYF. Full variable domain (missing parts from reference TRBV19 and TRBJ2-5): DGGITQSPKYLFRKEGQNVTLSCEQNLNHDAMYWYRQDPGQGLRLIYYSQIVNDFQKGDIAEGYSVSREKKESFPLTVTSAQKNPTAFYLCASSGPTGQGKQETQYFGPGTRLLVL.

Only a few counts were recorded for this clone. The genes are TRBV27 and TRBJ2-5, with D maybe TRBD2 (6 bases). The closer fit of TRBJ2-7 to the DNA end suggests the J call may be wrong. CDR1 and CDR2 (germline): MNHEY, SMNVEV (reference sequence). The CDR3 length is 14 residues. The CDR3 bases are TGTGCCAGCAGAAGAGGAGGAGGGTTCTACGAGCAGTACTTC. Translating gives CASRRGGGFYEQYF.

This clone was detected only a few times. V is TRBV18 and J is TRBJ2-2; D is perhaps TRBD1 or TRBD2 (5 bases each). Germline loops: CDR1 KGHSH, CDR2 LQKENI. V was pared by 5 bases and J by 0 bases, with 10 bases between. The CDR3 is made up of 15 amino acids. Here the CDR3 reads CASSWDGPNTGELFF. CDR3 bases: TGTGCCAGCTCATGGGACGGCCCGAACACCGGGGAGCTGTTTTTT.

The chain carries TRBV7-2 and TRBJ2-3; 8 bases line up with TRBD1. J lost 6 bases, V lost 3 bases, and 8 bases had no gene match. The CDR3 is 15 residues long. CDR1 SGHTA and CDR2 FQGNSA come from the germline V gene. The CDR3 reads CASSFLAGGGDTQYF. The CDR3 DNA is TGTGCCAGCAGCTTTTTGGCAGGGGGCGGGGATACGCAGTATTTT.

This clone turned up a few times. The chain combines TRBV18 with TRBJ1-1; a weak D match, TRBD1 (5 bases). CDR1 and CDR2 (germline): KGHSH, LQKENI. V was cut by 6 bases and J by 6 bases, with 14 bases left in between. The CDR3 contains 13 residues. CDR3 nucleotides: TGTGCCAGCTCGCCTGGGGGGGTGGCTGAAGCTTTCTTT. This gives the protein CASSPGGVAEAFF.

V gene TRBV5-1 combines with J gene TRBJ1-4; perhaps TRBD1 as D (6 bases). Per the germline V gene, CDR1 is SGHRS and CDR2 is YFSETQ. Trimming removed 4 bases from V and 0 bases from J, with 13 bases in between. The CDR3 sequence is 16 residues long. DNA for the CDR3: TGCGCCAGCAGCCCCCGGACAGTTACAACTAATGAAAAACTGTTTTTT. Amino acids: CASSPRTVTTNEKLFF.

The chain combines TRBV14 with TRBJ2-5, with D possibly called TRBD1 or TRBD2 (5 bases each). Germline-derived CDR1 and CDR2 are SGHDN and FVKESK. The CDR3 has 15 amino acids. Trimming shortened V by 4 bases and J by 6 bases, and 18 bases separated the two germline ends. The CDR3 sequence is CASSPRDPKGKTQYF. CDR3 DNA: TGTGCCAGCAGCCCGAGGGACCCCAAGGGGAAGACCCAGTACTTC.

The rearrangement joins TRBV7-8 to TRBJ1-1; TRBD1 matches at 8 bases. Germline-derived CDR1 and CDR2 are SGHVS and FQNEAQ. The CDR3 contains 14 residues. With V trimmed by 2 bases and J by 4 bases, 3 bases remained unmatched. The CDR3 nucleotides read TGTGCCAGCAGCTTAAGTCAGGGGGCCACTGAAGCTTTCTTT. Translating it yields CASSLSQGATEAFF. Together with reference TRBV7-8 and TRBJ1-1, the CDR3 gives the full variable domain: GAGVSQSPRYKVAKRGQDVALRCDPISGHVSLFWYQQALGQGPEFLTYFQNEAQLDKSGLPSDRFFAERPEGSVSTLKIQRTQQEDSAVYLCASSLSQGATEAFFGQGTRLTVV.

The chain combines TRBV28 with TRBJ1-4; 9 bases line up with TRBD1. From germline, CDR1 is MDHEN and CDR2 SYDVKM. The CDR3 is 14 amino acids. V was pared by 7 bases and J by 6 bases, with 6 bases of the junction left unmatched. In nucleotides, the CDR3 is TGTGCCAGCACCCCACAGGGGGCGGATGAAAAACTGTTTTTT. Protein sequence: CASTPQGADEKLFF.

The chain recombines TRBV18 with TRBJ1-2, with D tentatively TRBD1 (5 bases). This CDR3 is 14 amino acids long. V lost 6 bases and J 5 bases, leaving 16 bases between the germline ends. The germline V gene has CDR1 KGHSH and CDR2 LQKENI. The CDR3 region has the DNA TGTGCCAGCTCCCCTCCGGGACGGACTTATGGCTACACCTTC. Residues: CASSPPGRTYGYTF.

This rearrangement joins TRBV6-5 to TRBJ1-2, with D perhaps TRBD1 (5 bases). This CDR3 contains 14 residues. V was clipped by 6 bases and J by 5 bases, with 16 bases between them. The germline V gene has CDR1 MNHEY and CDR2 SVGAGI. The CDR3 DNA is TGTGCCAGCAGCACTCAGGGAGGAGGATATGGCTACACCTTC. Its protein is CASSTQGGGYGYTF.

This chain uses TRBV21-1 with TRBJ1-6. TRBV21-1 is a recognized pseudogene. The CDR3 loop spans 15 amino acids. CDR3 DNA: TGTGCCAGCAGCAAAGTCGACGACCTCCGACGGCCCCTCCACTTT. Translating it yields CASSKVDDLRRPLHF.

The V and J genes are TRBV28 and TRBJ1-1, with 9 positions matching TRBD1. The V gene's germline CDR1 is MDHEN and CDR2 SYDVKM. Unmatched junction bases numbered 10, after V lost 5 bases and J lost 6 bases. This CDR3 region has 15 residues. CDR3 DNA: TGTGCCAGCAGTGGGCCACAGGGGGCAGTCGCTGAAGCTTTCTTT. Translated, it gives CASSGPQGAVAEAFF.

The V and J genes are TRBV6-6 and TRBJ1-1, with 12 bases fitting TRBD1. V was clipped by 6 bases and J by 4 bases; unmatched bases: 3. Germline V gives CDR1 MNHNY, CDR2 SVGAGI (reference sequence). The CDR3 consists of 14 residues. In DNA, the CDR3 is TGTGCCAGCAGGGGACAGGGGGCATCCACTGAAGCTTTCTTT. This gives the protein CASRGQGASTEAFF.

This clone was observed a single time. This sequence joins TRBV7-3 and TRBJ1-6; D unresolved. Per the germline V gene, CDR1 is SGHTA and CDR2 is FQGTGA. The germline V and J ends were trimmed by 3 bases and 7 bases, with 7 bases remaining between them. The CDR3 is 13 amino acids. CDR3 bases: TGTGCCAGCAGCTTGGCACAAAATTCACCCCTCCACTTT. This sequence encodes CASSLAQNSPLHF.

On this clone: The same CDR3 is also encoded by other DNA sequences in this sample. V gene TRBV28 combines with J gene TRBJ1-1; 7 bases fit TRBD1. Germline CDR1 and CDR2: MDHEN and SYDVKM. V shed 6 bases, J shed 1 base, and the junction held 8 bases outside the gene matches. The CDR3 runs to 15 residues. The CDR3, as DNA: TGTGCCAGCAGCTCACAGGGGAGGAGGAACACTGAAGCTTTCTTT. This encodes CASSSQGRRNTEAFF. Full variable domain (missing parts from reference TRBV28 and TRBJ1-1): DVKVTQSSRYLVKRTGEKVFLECVQDMDHENMFWYRQDPGLGLRLIYFSYDVKMKEKGDIPEGYSVSREKKERFSLILESASTNQTSMYLCASSSQGRRNTEAFFGQGTRLTVV.

The chain is built from TRBV7-2 and TRBJ2-5, with 12 bases fitting TRBD2. The trim removed 5 bases at V and 9 bases at J, leaving 4 bases unmatched. This CDR3 comprises 13 residues. Germline V gives CDR1 SGHTA, CDR2 FQGNSA. CDR3 nucleotide sequence: TGTGCCAGCAGCCCAAGACTAGCGGGGGCCCAGTACTTC. Protein sequence: CASSPRLAGAQYF.

This clone came up once. The chain joins TRBV6-6 to TRBJ1-3; D possibly corresponds to TRBD1 (6 bases). This CDR3 is 15 amino acids long. The germline gives CDR1 MNHNY, CDR2 SVGAGI (reference sequence). Trimming left V 7 bases short and J 2 bases short, with 15 bases between. The CDR3 loop reads CASILQEGAGNTIYF. DNA for the CDR3: TGTGCCAGCATCTTACAAGAGGGGGCTGGAAACACCATATATTTT.

The J gene is TRBJ2-4, the V gene TRBV5-1; TRBD2 aligns across 10 bases. The CDR3 covers 16 residues. V lost 0 bases, J lost 6 bases, and 6 bases stayed unmatched. The germline gives CDR1 SGHRS, CDR2 YFSETQ. The CDR3 DNA follows: TGCGCCAGCAGCTTGGAGCGGGGGGGCCGTGGAAACATTCAGTACTTC. This codes for CASSLERGGRGNIQYF. Using reference TRBV5-1 and TRBJ2-4 for the parts outside the CDR3, the full variable domain is KAGVTQTPRYLIKTRGQQVTLSCSPISGHRSVSWYQQTPGQGLQFLFEYFSETQRNKGNFPGRFSGRQFSNSRSEMNVSTLELGDSALYLCASSLERGGRGNIQYFGAGTRLSVL.

V is TRBV6-5 and J is TRBJ1-6; D call uncertain. V was trimmed by 6 bases and J by 6 bases, leaving 15 bases between them. This CDR3 spans 15 amino acids. The germline V gene encodes CDR1 MNHEY and CDR2 SVGAGI. CDR3 in amino acids: CASSAPGSGNSPLHF. As DNA, the CDR3 is TGTGCCAGCAGCGCCCCGGGGAGTGGTAATTCACCCCTCCACTTT.